What follows describes a single TCR beta chain. This same CDR3 is encoded by further DNA sequences in the sample. Trimming took 8 bases from V and 0 from J; bases not matched to a gene: 6. There are 13 residues in the CDR3. CDR1 GTSNPN and CDR2 SVGIG come from the germline V gene (reference sequence). This entry is derived from a study of sequential checkpoint blockade in melanoma. Using immunoSEQ multiplex PCR, the repertoire was profiled, and TCRdb retains in-frame clones only, with some absent. The sample consists of tens of thousands of clones, 85% to 90% of them appearing once. Treatment specified: randomized to nivolumab then ipilimumab (arm A) or the reverse (arm B). DNA-damaging chemotherapy had not been given to any patient beforehand.

The chain uses TRBV30 and TRBJ2-7; 8 bases are a match to TRBD1. The clonotype originates from a human donor with melanoma. The sequencing here drew on CD8+ T cells sorted from blood (inferred from file names), taken from a patient given nivolumab and ipilimumab in sequence. This CDR3 reads CATTGGFSYEQYF. CDR3 coding DNA: TGTGCCACCACAGGGGGATTCTCCTACGAGCAGTACTTC.